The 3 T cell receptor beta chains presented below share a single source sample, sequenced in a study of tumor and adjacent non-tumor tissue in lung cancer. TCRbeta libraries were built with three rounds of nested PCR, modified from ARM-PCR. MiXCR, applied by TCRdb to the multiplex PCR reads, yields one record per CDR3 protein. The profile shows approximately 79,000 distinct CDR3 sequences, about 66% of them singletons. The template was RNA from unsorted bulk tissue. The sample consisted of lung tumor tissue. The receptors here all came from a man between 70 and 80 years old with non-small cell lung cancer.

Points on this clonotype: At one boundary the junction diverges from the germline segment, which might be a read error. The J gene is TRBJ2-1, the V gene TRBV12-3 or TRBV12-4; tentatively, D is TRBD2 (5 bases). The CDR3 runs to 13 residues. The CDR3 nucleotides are TGTGCCAGCAGTACCAGGACTTTCAATGAGCACTTCTTC. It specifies CASSTRTFNEHFF.

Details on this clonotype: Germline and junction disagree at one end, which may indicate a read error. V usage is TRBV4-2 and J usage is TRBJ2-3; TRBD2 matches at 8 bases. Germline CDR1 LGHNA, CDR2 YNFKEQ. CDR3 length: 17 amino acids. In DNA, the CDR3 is TGTGGCAGCAGCCAGGGTCGACTAGCGACTAACACAGATATGCAGTATTTT. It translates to CGSSQGRLATNTDMQYF.

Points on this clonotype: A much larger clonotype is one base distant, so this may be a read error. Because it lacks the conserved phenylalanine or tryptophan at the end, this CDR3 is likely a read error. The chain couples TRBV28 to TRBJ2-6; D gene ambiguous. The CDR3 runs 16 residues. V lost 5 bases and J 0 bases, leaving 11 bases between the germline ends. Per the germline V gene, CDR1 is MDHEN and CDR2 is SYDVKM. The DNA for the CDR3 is TGTGCCAGCAGTCTGGGCGGATACTCTGGGGCCAACGTCCTGACTATC. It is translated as CASSLGGYSGANVLTI.